The 11 T cell receptor beta chains presented below share a single source sample, sequenced in a study of graft-versus-host responses after intestinal transplantation. The antigens these receptors bind are not known. Some clones are missing from TCRdb's copy, which holds only in-frame ones; the method was immunoSEQ multiplex PCR. Altogether about 91,000 clones are present, approximately 90% being singletons, with the ten largest covering 0.3% to 0.45%. The specimen comprised unstimulated CD4+ T cells sorted from spleen or lymph node cells, sampled before transplant. The receptors come from a human donor who was the organ donor for an intestinal transplant.

The rearrangement joins TRBV11-2 to TRBJ2-7; a weak D match, TRBD2 (6 bases). Germline V gene lookup returns CDR1 SGHAT and CDR2 FQNNGV. The CDR3 contains 16 residues. Trimming left V 2 bases short and J 4 bases short, with 18 bases between. The CDR3 reads CASSLTWTPAGYEQYF. The DNA for the CDR3 is TGTGCCAGCAGCTTAACATGGACGCCGGCGGGGTACGAGCAGTACTTC.

In this sample, this clone turned up once. The chain combines TRBV27 with TRBJ1-4, with 7 bases identical to TRBD1. This CDR3 has 15 residues. The junction had 8 bases not matched to a gene; V was cut back by 6 bases and J by 4 bases. The germline V gene encodes CDR1 MNHEY and CDR2 SMNVEV (reference sequence). The CDR3 is CASRRWDSLNEKLFF. CDR3 nucleotide sequence: TGTGCCAGCAGGCGCTGGGACAGCCTTAATGAAAAACTGTTTTTT. Variable domain in full (rest from reference TRBV27 and TRBJ1-4): EAQVTQNPRYLITVTGKKLTVTCSQNMNHEYMSWYRQDPGLGLRQIYYSMNVEVTDKGDVPEGYKVSRKEKRNFPLILESPSPNQTSLYFCASRRWDSLNEKLFFGSGTQLSVL.

V gene TRBV7-8 combines with J gene TRBJ2-7; 8 bases agree with TRBD2. The CDR3 loop spans 12 amino acids. Germline CDR1 is SGHVS and CDR2 is FQNEAQ. V trimming: 5 bases; J trimming: 6 bases; junction bases outside the gene matches: 3. The CDR3 reads CASSQREGEQYF. For the CDR3, the DNA is TGTGCCAGCAGCCAACGGGAGGGCGAGCAGTACTTC. Full variable domain (remainder filled in from reference TRBV7-8 and TRBJ2-7): GAGVSQSPRYKVAKRGQDVALRCDPISGHVSLFWYQQALGQGPEFLTYFQNEAQLDKSGLPSDRFFAERPEGSVSTLKIQRTQQEDSAVYLCASSQREGEQYFGPGTRLTVT.

This clone was observed a single time. The chain couples TRBV25-1 to TRBJ2-5; no clear D gene. The CDR3 loop spans 14 amino acids. Per germline, CDR1 MGHDK and CDR2 SYGVNS. The V end lost 5 bases, the J end lost 5 bases, and 15 bases lay between the germline ends. The CDR3 sequence: CASSSSYPWETQYF. The CDR3 DNA sequence: TGTGCCAGCAGTAGTTCCTACCCCTGGGAGACCCAGTACTTC.

The chain employs TRBV10-3 and TRBJ2-7; D is ambiguous. Deletions cut 2 bases from V and 3 bases from J, with 11 bases between. In germline, CDR1 is ENHRY, CDR2 SYGVKD. CDR3 length equals 14 residues. CDR3 protein: CAISEASTHYEQYF. CDR3 bases: TGTGCCATCAGTGAGGCAAGTACACACTACGAGCAGTACTTC.

This clone was recorded only once. V and J are TRBV25-1 and TRBJ2-1, with a possible D match to TRBD2 (7 bases). V was shortened by 9 bases and J by 7 bases, with 19 bases between the two germline ends. This CDR3 comprises 14 residues. Germline V gene sequence: CDR1 MGHDK, CDR2 SYGVNS. The DNA of the CDR3 is TGTGCCAGACAAAGGGGGGGAAGGCGGAATGAGCAGTTCTTC. It translates to CARQRGGRRNEQFF.

The chain uses TRBV5-1 and TRBJ2-5; D perhaps matches TRBD1 (5 bases). From germline, CDR1 is SGHRS and CDR2 YFSETQ. V shed 4 bases and J shed 2 bases, with 12 bases lying between them. The CDR3 is made up of 14 amino acids. CDR3 in DNA: TGCGCCAGCAGCAGATCAGGGTTTCAAGAGACCCAGTACTTC. Translating it yields CASSRSGFQETQYF.

In this sample, this clone turned up once. J is TRBJ1-1 and V is TRBV18, with unresolved D. Germline CDR1 is KGHSH and CDR2 is LQKENI. V lost 3 bases and J lost 0, with 11 bases in between. This CDR3 is 15 amino acids long. The CDR3 loop is CASSPMEPMNTEAFF. The CDR3 DNA sequence: TGTGCCAGCTCACCGATGGAGCCTATGAACACTGAAGCTTTCTTT.

This chain links TRBV28 with TRBJ1-4, with 12 bases identical to TRBD1. Germline values: CDR1 MDHEN, CDR2 SYDVKM. There are 16 residues in the CDR3. V shed 2 bases and J 10 bases; nucleotides not matched to a gene: 8. CDR3 amino acids: CASSLGGTGGQGKLFF. For the CDR3, the DNA is TGTGCCAGCAGTTTAGGGGGGACAGGGGGCCAGGGAAAACTGTTTTTT.

The chain employs TRBV7-9 and TRBJ2-1; tentative D call: TRBD2 (5 bases). The CDR3 length is 13 residues. The germline gives CDR1 SEHNR, CDR2 FQNEAQ (reference sequence). V lost 1 base and J 8 bases, leaving 9 bases between the germline ends. CDR3 protein: CASSLGGWDEQFF. Written as DNA, the CDR3 is TGTGCCAGCAGCTTAGGCGGGTGGGATGAGCAGTTCTTC.

In this sample, this clone turned up once. The chain carries TRBV5-4 and TRBJ2-5; 7 nucleotides match TRBD2. V lost 3 bases, J lost 5 bases, and 10 bases stayed unmatched. The CDR3 contains 15 residues. Germline-derived CDR1 and CDR2 are SGHNT and YYREEE (reference sequence). Here the CDR3 reads CASSSLVGGSETQYF. The CDR3 DNA is TGTGCCAGCAGCTCGCTTGTGGGGGGGAGCGAGACCCAGTACTTC.